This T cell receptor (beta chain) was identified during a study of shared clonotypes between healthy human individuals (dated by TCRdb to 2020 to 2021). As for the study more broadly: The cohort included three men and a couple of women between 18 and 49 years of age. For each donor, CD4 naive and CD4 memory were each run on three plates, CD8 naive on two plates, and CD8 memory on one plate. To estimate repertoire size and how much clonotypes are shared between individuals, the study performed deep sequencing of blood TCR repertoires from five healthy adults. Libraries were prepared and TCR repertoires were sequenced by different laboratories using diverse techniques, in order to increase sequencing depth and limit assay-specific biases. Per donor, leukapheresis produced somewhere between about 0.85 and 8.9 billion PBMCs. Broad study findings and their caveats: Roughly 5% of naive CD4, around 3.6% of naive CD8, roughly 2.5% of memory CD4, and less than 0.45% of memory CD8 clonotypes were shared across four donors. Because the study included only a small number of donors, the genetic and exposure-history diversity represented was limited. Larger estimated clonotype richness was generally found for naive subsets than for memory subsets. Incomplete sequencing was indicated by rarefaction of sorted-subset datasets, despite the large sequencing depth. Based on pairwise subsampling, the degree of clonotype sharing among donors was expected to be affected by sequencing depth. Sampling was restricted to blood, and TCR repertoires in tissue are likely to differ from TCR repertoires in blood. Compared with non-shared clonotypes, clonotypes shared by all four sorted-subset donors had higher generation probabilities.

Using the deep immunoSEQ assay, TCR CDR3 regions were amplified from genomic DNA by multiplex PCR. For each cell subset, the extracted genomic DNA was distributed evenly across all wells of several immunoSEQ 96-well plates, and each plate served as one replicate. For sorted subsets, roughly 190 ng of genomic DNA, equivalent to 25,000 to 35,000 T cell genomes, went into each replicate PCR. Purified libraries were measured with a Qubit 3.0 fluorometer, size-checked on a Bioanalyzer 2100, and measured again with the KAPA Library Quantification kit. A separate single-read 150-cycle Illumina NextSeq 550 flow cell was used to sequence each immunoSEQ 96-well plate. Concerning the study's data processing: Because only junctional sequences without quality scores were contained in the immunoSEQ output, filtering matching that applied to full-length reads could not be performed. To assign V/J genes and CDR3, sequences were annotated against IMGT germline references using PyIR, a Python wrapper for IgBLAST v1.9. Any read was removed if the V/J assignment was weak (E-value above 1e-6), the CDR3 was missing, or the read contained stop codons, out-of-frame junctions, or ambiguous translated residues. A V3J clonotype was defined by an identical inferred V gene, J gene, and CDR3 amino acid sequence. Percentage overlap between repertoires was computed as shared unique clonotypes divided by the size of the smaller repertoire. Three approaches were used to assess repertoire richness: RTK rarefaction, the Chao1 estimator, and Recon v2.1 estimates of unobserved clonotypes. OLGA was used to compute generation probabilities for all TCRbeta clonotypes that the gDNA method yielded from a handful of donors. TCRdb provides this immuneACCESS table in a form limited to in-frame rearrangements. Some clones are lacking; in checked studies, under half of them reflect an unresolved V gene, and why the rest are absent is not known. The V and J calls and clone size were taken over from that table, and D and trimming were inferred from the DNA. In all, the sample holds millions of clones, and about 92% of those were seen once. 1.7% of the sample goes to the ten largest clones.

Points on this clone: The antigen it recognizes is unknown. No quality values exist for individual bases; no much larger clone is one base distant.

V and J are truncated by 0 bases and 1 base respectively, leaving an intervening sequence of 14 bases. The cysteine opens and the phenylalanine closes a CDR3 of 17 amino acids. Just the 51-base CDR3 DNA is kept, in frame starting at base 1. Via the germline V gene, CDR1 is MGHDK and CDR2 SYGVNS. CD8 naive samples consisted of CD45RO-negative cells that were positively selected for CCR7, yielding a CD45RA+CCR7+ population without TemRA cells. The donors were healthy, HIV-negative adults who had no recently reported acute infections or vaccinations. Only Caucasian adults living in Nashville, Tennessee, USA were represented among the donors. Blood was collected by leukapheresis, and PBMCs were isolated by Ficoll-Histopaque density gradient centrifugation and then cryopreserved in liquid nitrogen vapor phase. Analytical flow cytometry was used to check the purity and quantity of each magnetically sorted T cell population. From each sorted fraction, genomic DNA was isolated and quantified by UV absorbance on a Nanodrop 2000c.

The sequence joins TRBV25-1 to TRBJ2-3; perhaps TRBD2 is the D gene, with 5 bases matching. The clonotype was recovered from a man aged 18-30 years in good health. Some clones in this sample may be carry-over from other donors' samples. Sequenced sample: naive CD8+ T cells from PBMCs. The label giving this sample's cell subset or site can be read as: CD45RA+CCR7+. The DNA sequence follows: TGTGCCAGCAGTGAATATGGTGGTGTGGGAGGCACAGATACGCAGTATTTT. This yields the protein CASSEYGGVGGTDTQYF.